The 6 T cell receptor beta chains below were found in one sample sequenced in a study of early T cells in non-severe SARS-CoV-2 infection. One entry per CDR3 protein results from TCRdb running MiXCR on the 5' RACE reads. The data hold around 33,000 distinct CDR3 sequences, with about 6.5% observed a single time. The sample was whole blood. Receptors were obtained from an adult who was a healthcare worker with PCR-confirmed SARS-CoV-2 infection or an uninfected control (not recorded which).

This clonotype was recorded at least ten times. The chain has TRBV5-4 and TRBJ2-1; D is tentatively TRBD1 or TRBD2 (6 bases each). From germline, CDR1 is SGHNT and CDR2 YYREEE (reference sequence). With 4 bases removed from V and 2 bases from J, the gap between germline ends came to 16 bases. This CDR3 comprises 16 residues. The CDR3 DNA reads as TGTGCCAGCAGCCATCGCGGGACACGACCCTACAATGAGCAGTTCTTC. Amino acids: CASSHRGTRPYNEQFF.

In this sample, this clonotype turned up many times. V is TRBV3-1 and J is TRBJ1-5; D is unclear. CDR3 length: 14 residues. Trimming took 1 base from V and 7 from J, leaving 11 bases between them. The germline V gene has CDR1 LGHDT and CDR2 YNNKEL (reference sequence). CDR3 nucleotide sequence: TGTGCCAGCAGCCAAGCCGGCGTCGGGCAGCCCCAGCATTTT. Translated: CASSQAGVGQPQHF.

This clonotype has ten or more counts. This chain uses TRBV10-3 with TRBJ2-7, with 9 bases fitting TRBD2. V shed 2 bases, J shed 6 bases, and the junction held 2 bases outside the gene matches. The CDR3 covers 13 residues. The germline CDR1 and CDR2 sequences are ENHRY and SYGVKD. Written as DNA, the CDR3 is TGTGCCATCAGTGAGGGCGGGGGGGCCGAGCAGTACTTC. This translates into CAISEGGGAEQYF.

J is TRBJ1-4 and V is TRBV28; D gene unclear. The germline CDR1 and CDR2 sequences are MDHEN and SYDVKM. The CDR3 is 16 amino acids. Trimming pared 5 bases from V and 3 bases from J, leaving 16 bases between. CDR3 coding DNA: TGTGCCAGCAGTCTCTCCCTGGGGTCGGCTAATGAAAAACTGTTTTTT. Encoded protein: CASSLSLGSANEKLFF.

This clonotype occurred many times. The gene calls are TRBV29-1 and TRBJ2-3; D is possibly TRBD2 (5 bases). Trimming removed 6 bases at V and 7 bases at J, with 11 bases between. This CDR3 contains 11 residues. The V gene's germline CDR1 is SQVTM and CDR2 ANQGSEA. CDR3 residues: CSVLPGNTQYF. In DNA form, the CDR3 reads TGCAGCGTGCTTCCGGGGAATACGCAGTATTTT.

This clonotype was recorded many times. V is TRBV10-3 and J is TRBJ2-1; D tentatively reads TRBD1 or TRBD2 (5 bases each). Trimming removed 0 bases from V and 8 bases from J, with 11 bases in between. The germline V gene encodes CDR1 ENHRY and CDR2 SYGVKD. The CDR3 extends over 14 amino acids. The CDR3 bases are TGTGCCATCAGTGAGTCATTAGGGGACGATGAGCAGTTCTTC. Protein product: CAISESLGDDEQFF.